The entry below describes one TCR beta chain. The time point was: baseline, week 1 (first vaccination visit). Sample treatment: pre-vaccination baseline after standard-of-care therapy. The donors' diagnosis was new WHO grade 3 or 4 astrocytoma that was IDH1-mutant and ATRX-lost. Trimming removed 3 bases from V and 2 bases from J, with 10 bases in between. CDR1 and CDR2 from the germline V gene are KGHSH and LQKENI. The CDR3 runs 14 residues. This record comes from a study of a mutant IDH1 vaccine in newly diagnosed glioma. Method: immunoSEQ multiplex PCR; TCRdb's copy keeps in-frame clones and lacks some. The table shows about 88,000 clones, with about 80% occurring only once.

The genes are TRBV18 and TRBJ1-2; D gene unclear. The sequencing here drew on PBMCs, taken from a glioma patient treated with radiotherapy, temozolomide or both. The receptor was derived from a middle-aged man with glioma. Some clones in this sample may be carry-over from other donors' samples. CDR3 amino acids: CASSPSNLNYGYTF. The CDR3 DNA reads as TGTGCCAGCTCACCGTCTAACCTAAACTATGGCTACACCTTC.